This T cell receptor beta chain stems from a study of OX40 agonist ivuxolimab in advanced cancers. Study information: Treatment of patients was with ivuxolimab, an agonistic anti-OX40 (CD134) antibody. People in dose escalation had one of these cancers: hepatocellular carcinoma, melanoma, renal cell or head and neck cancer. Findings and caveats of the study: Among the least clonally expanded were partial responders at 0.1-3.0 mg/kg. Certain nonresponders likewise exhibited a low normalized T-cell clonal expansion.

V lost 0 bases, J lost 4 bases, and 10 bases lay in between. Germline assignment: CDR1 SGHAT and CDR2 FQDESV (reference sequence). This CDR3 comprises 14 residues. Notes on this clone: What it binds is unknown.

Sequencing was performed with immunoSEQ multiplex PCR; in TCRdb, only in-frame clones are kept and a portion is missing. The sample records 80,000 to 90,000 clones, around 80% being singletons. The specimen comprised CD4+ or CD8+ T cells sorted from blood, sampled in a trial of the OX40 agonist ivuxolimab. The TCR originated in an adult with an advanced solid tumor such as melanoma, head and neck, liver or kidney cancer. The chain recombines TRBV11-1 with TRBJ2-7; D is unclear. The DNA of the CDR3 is TGTGCCAGCAGCTTAGCCCCGGGCCCATACGAGCAGTACTTC. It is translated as CASSLAPGPYEQYF.